The 16 T cell receptor beta chains below come from one sample, sequenced in a study of blood T cell repertoires in COVID-19. Sequencing used immunoSEQ multiplex PCR; TCRdb keeps in-frame clones, though not all of them. The sample holds fewer than 350,000 clones; 80% to 90% are singletons and the top ten take roughly 2%. The sequencing sample was made of PBMCs or T cells enriched from blood (not recorded which). The receptors originated from a man aged 25 to 40 who had recovered from COVID-19.

CDR3 region: CATSFLAGSETQYF. In DNA, the CDR3 is TGTGCCACCTCCTTTCTAGCGGGGAGTGAGACCCAGTACTTC. The J gene is TRBJ2-5, the V gene TRBV15; 9 nucleotides align to TRBD2. The CDR3 runs 14 residues. The V gene's germline CDR1 is LNHNV and CDR2 YYDKDF (reference sequence). V dropped 8 bases and J dropped 5; count of bases not matched to a gene: 9. Filled out from reference TRBV15 and TRBJ2-5, the complete variable domain reads DAMVIQNPRYQVTQFGKPVTLSCSQTLNHNVMYWYQQKSSQAPKLLFHYYDKDFNNEADTPDNFQSRRPNTSFCFLDIRSPGLGDTAMYLCATSFLAGSETQYFGPGTRLLVL.

The chain combines TRBV29-1 with TRBJ2-5; tentatively, D is TRBD1 (6 bases). The V gene lost 4 bases and the J gene lost 4 bases, with 16 bases spanning the gap. Germline V CDR1 and CDR2: SQVTM, ANQGSEA. The CDR3 totals 14 residues. The CDR3 sequence: CSVGLQGFGETQYF. The CDR3 coding sequence is TGCAGCGTTGGATTACAGGGTTTTGGAGAGACCCAGTACTTC.

V is TRBV5-5 and J is TRBJ1-2; D gene uncertain. The germline gives CDR1 SGHKS, CDR2 YYEKEE (reference sequence). CDR3 size: 13 residues. Trimming cost V 1 base and J 2 bases, with 6 bases left between them. This chain's CDR3 is CASSLSENYGYTF. The DNA for the CDR3 is TGTGCCAGCAGCTTGTCAGAAAACTATGGCTACACCTTC.

V and J are TRBV23-1 and TRBJ2-6, with 10 bases lining up with TRBD1. TRBV23-1 qualifies as an ORF whose function is uncertain. There are 18 residues in the CDR3. V trimming: 5 bases; J trimming: 0 bases; junction bases outside the gene matches: 7. The CDR3 loop reads CASSEPGQGPSGANVLTF. CDR3 coding DNA: TGCGCCAGCAGTGAACCGGGACAGGGGCCCTCTGGGGCCAACGTCCTGACTTTC.

As concerns this clone: Other DNA sequences in this specimen translate into the identical CDR3. This rearrangement joins TRBV5-1 to TRBJ1-1; maybe TRBD1 (5 bases). V was pared by 5 bases and J by 1 base, with 9 bases between. CDR1 and CDR2 from the germline V gene are SGHRS and YFSETQ. This CDR3 region has 13 residues. The CDR3 sequence: CASRFQGNTEAFF. The CDR3 bases are TGCGCCAGCAGATTTCAGGGGAACACTGAAGCTTTCTTT.

The rearrangement joins TRBV5-1 to TRBJ2-4; possible D gene TRBD1, 5 bases. Germline-derived CDR1 and CDR2 are SGHRS and YFSETQ. The CDR3 runs to 16 residues. The V and J ends lost 0 bases and 8 bases respectively, with 18 bases between them. The CDR3 sequence is CASSLGSGQGRYIQYF. The CDR3 DNA sequence: TGCGCCAGCAGCTTGGGTTCGGGTCAGGGCCGCTACATTCAGTACTTC.

The rearrangement links TRBV6-5 to TRBJ1-2, with D tentatively TRBD1 (5 bases). The CDR3 covers 11 residues. CDR1 and CDR2 (germline): MNHEY, SVGAGI. The V gene lost 10 bases and the J gene lost 3 bases, with 9 bases spanning the gap. As DNA, the CDR3 is TGTGCCACCATCAGGGACTATGGCTACACCTTC. Translating it yields CATIRDYGYTF.

The chain uses TRBV12-3 or TRBV12-4 and TRBJ1-2; 8 bases agree with TRBD1. J gave up 3 bases and V 5 bases, and 2 bases lay outside the gene matches. The CDR3 has 13 residues. Here the CDR3 DNA reads TGTGCCAGCAGTGCGGGACAGGACTATGGCTACACCTTC. Translated: CASSAGQDYGYTF.

The chain combines TRBV24-1 with TRBJ1-2, with 9 bases fitting TRBD1. The CDR3 sequence is 14 residues long. The trim removed 5 bases at V and 8 bases at J, leaving 8 bases unmatched. Per the germline V gene, CDR1 is KGHDR and CDR2 is SFDVKD. CDR3 coding DNA: TGTGCCACCAGTGCCTATACAGGGGGCAAGGGCTACACCTTC. It encodes CATSAYTGGKGYTF.

The chain recombines TRBV7-2 with TRBJ2-2; 9 bases fit TRBD2. J lost 4 bases, V lost 5 bases, and 8 bases had no gene match. CDR1 and CDR2 from the germline V gene are SGHTA and FQGNSA. This CDR3 spans 16 amino acids. CDR3 residues: CASSPRGRGRTGELFF. CDR3 coding DNA: TGTGCCAGCAGCCCCCGCGGGAGGGGTCGCACCGGGGAGCTGTTTTTT. Using reference TRBV7-2 and TRBJ2-2 for the parts outside the CDR3, the full variable domain is GAGVSQSPSNKVTEKGKDVELRCDPISGHTALYWYRQSLGQGLEFLIYFQGNSAPDKSGLPSDRFSAERTGGSVSTLTIQRTQQEDSAVYLCASSPRGRGRTGELFFGEGSRLTVL.

This clone was observed a handful of times. This chain joins TRBV5-6 and TRBJ2-5; D is undetermined. The CDR3 spans 14 residues. The V gene lost 2 bases and the J gene lost 0 bases, with 8 bases spanning the gap. The germline V gene has CDR1 SGHDT and CDR2 YYEEEE. CDR3 region: CASSFEMYQETQYF. The CDR3, as DNA: TGTGCCAGCAGCTTTGAGATGTACCAAGAGACCCAGTACTTC. The full variable domain, rest sourced from reference TRBV5-6 and TRBJ2-5, is DAGVTQSPTHLIKTRGQQVTLRCSPKSGHDTVSWYQQALGQGPQFIFQYYEEEERQRGNFPDRFSGHQFPNYSSELNVNALLLGDSALYLCASSFEMYQETQYFGPGTRLLVL.

This chain uses TRBV15 with TRBJ1-5; no firm D call. The CDR3 spans 14 residues. Germline values: CDR1 LNHNV, CDR2 YYDKDF (reference sequence). Trimming shortened V by 3 bases and J by 7 bases, and 13 bases separated the two germline ends. The CDR3 loop is CATSSRTTGQPQHF. The CDR3 coding sequence is TGTGCCACCAGCAGTCGTACCACGGGGCAGCCCCAGCATTTT. Using reference TRBV15 and TRBJ1-5 for the parts outside the CDR3, the full variable domain is DAMVIQNPRYQVTQFGKPVTLSCSQTLNHNVMYWYQQKSSQAPKLLFHYYDKDFNNEADTPDNFQSRRPNTSFCFLDIRSPGLGDTAMYLCATSSRTTGQPQHFGDGTRLSIL.

The chain combines TRBV3-1 (or the pseudogene TRBV3-2) with TRBJ2-5; D may be TRBD2 (6 bases). The CDR3 runs 15 residues. Germline V gene lookup returns CDR1 LGHDT and CDR2 YNNKEL (reference sequence). Trimming removed 1 base at V and 1 base at J, with 10 bases between. For the CDR3, the DNA is TGTGCCAGCAGCCAAGCGGGGGACGTCCAAGAGACCCAGTACTTC. Its translation is CASSQAGDVQETQYF.

As to this clone: The sample has other DNA sequences that encode this CDR3 too. The chain's CDR3 is CASSPTGVRTDTQYF. In DNA form, the CDR3 reads TGTGCCAGCAGCCCGACAGGGGTACGGACAGATACGCAGTATTTT. The chain links TRBV6-5 to TRBJ2-3; 8 bases map to TRBD1. The V segment lost 6 bases and the J segment 3 bases; nucleotides outside the gene matches: 8. This CDR3 is 15 amino acids long. Germline V CDR1 and CDR2: MNHEY, SVGAGI.

The V and J genes are TRBV15 and TRBJ2-1; 8 nucleotides align to TRBD2. V was pared by 3 bases and J by 6 bases, with 10 bases of the junction left unmatched. Germline V gene data show CDR1 as LNHNV and CDR2 as YYDKDF (reference sequence). CDR3 length: 16 amino acids. Here the CDR3 reads CATSRPGLGPPNEQFF. CDR3 DNA: TGTGCCACCAGCAGGCCGGGACTAGGGCCCCCCAATGAGCAGTTCTTC.

The chain links TRBV7-2 to TRBJ1-1; TRBD1 agrees at 7 bases. Germline-derived CDR1 and CDR2 are SGHTA and FQGNSA. V dropped 5 bases and J dropped 6; count of bases not matched to a gene: 12. This CDR3 contains 15 residues. Written as DNA, the CDR3 is TGTGCCAGCAGCCCGTCCCCAGACAGGGTTTCTGAAGCTTTCTTT. This codes for CASSPSPDRVSEAFF.